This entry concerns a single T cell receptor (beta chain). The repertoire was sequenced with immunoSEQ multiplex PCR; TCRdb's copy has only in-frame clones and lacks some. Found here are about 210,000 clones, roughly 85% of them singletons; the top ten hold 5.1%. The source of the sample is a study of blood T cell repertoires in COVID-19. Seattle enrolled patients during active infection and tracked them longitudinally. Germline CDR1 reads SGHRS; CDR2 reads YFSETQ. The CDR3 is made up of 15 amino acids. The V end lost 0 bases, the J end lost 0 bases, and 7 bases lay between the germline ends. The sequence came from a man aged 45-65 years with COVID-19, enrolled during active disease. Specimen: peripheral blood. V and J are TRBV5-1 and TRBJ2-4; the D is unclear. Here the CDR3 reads CASSLGGKAKNIQYF. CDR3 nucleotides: TGCGCCAGCAGCTTGGGAGGTAAAGCCAAAAACATTCAGTACTTC.